This is a list of T cell receptor beta chains from one sample in a study of cytomegalovirus exposure and HLA in healthy donors. Libraries were prepared by immunoSEQ multiplex PCR; TCRdb keeps only in-frame clonotypes and omits some of them. The table lists approximately 110,000 clones. The specimen sequenced was PBMCs. Source of these receptors: a man aged 40-49 years in good health and CMV-seropositive. The CDR3 runs from the conserved cysteine through the conserved F or W. A D gene is named only where the DNA matches it firmly.

V	D	J	DNA	CDR3
TRBV6-1	TRBD2	TRBJ2-7	TGTGCCAGCAGTGAACTACCCCTGGCGGGAGGGCCCTACGAGCAGTACTTC	CASSELPLAGGPYEQYF
TRBV5-4	TRBD2	TRBJ2-1	TGTGCCAGCAGCCTCGGCGCGGGAGGCTCCTACAATGAGCAGTTCTTC	CASSLGAGGSYNEQFF
TRBV7-9	TRBD1	TRBJ1-4	TGTGCCAGCAGCTTAGGCACAGGGGACGAAAAACTGTTTTTT	CASSLGTGDEKLFF
TRBV7-3	TRBD1	TRBJ2-3	TGTGCCAGCAGCTCTCAGGGGGCAGATACGCAGTATTTT	CASSSQGADTQYF
TRBV9	TRBD2	TRBJ2-5	TGTGCCAGCAGCGTAAGGTCACAAACCGGGACTAGCGGGGGTCAAGAGACCCAGTACTTC	CASSVRSQTGTSGGQETQYF
TRBV18	-	TRBJ2-7	TGTGCCAGCTCACCAATACAGGGTCCATCCTACGAGCAGTACTTC	CASSPIQGPSYEQYF
TRBV27	-	TRBJ2-2	TGTGCCAGCACCGGGACCGGGGAGCTGTTTTTT	CASTGTGELFF
TRBV7-2	-	TRBJ1-2	TGTGCCAGCAGCTTAATGGGGGCTGCCTATGGCTACACCTTC	CASSLMGAAYGYTF
TRBV10-3	-	TRBJ1-2	TGTGCCATCAGTGGGGTAGCCGCCACCGTTAACTATGGCTACACCTTC	CAISGVAATVNYGYTF
TRBV28	-	TRBJ1-1	TGTGCCAGCAGTTTATCCGTGGGCCCCGCAAGCACTGAAGCTTTCTTT	CASSLSVGPASTEAFF
TRBV6-1	-	TRBJ1-5	TGTGTCAGCAGTGACATCCAGGTCTACAATCAGCCCCAGCATTTT	CVSSDIQVYNQPQHF
TRBV4-1	-	TRBJ2-3	TGCGCCAGCAGCCAAGGGCTAGCGAACACAGATACGCAGTATTTT	CASSQGLANTDTQYF
TRBV18	-	TRBJ1-4	TGTGCCAGCTCACCCGGACAGCTTTTTAATGAAAAACTGTTTTTT	CASSPGQLFNEKLFF
TRBV7-9	TRBD2	TRBJ2-7	TGTGCCAGCAGGGATGCGGGACTAAACTACGAGCAGTACTTC	CASRDAGLNYEQYF
TRBV6-5	-	TRBJ2-3	TGTGCCAGCAGTTACTCCCCTACTAGCACAGATACGCAGTATTTT	CASSYSPTSTDTQYF
TRBV5-1	-	TRBJ2-1	TGCGCCAGCAGCTTGGCGGGATCACACTTTAATGAGCAGTTCTTC	CASSLAGSHFNEQFF
TRBV27	-	TRBJ1-2	TGTGCCAGCAGTTCGCGTCCCTACCGGGGGGGCTACACCTTC	CASSSRPYRGGYTF
TRBV20-1	-	TRBJ2-7	TGCAGCGGGATTTTCTCCTACGAGCAGTACTTC	CSGIFSYEQYF
TRBV7-3	-	TRBJ1-4	TGTGCCAGCAGCTTAAATCCGACTAAGGCAGAGAAGCTTGCAACTAATGAAAAACTGTTTTTT	CASSLNPTKAEKLATNEKLFF
TRBV10-3	-	TRBJ2-2	TGTGCCATCAGTGACTTCCTTAGGGGCACCGGGGAGCTGTTTTTT	CAISDFLRGTGELFF
TRBV19	TRBD2	TRBJ2-3	TGTGCCAGTACCCGAGGGAACGGGAGGGGAGATACGCAGTATTTT	CASTRGNGRGDTQYF
TRBV5-1	-	TRBJ1-1	TGCGCCAGCAGCTTGGTTCAGTCCAGCACTGAAGCTTTCTTT	CASSLVQSSTEAFF
TRBV7-9	-	TRBJ1-1	TGTGCCAGCAGCTTGAGCAGGCTGAACACTGAAGCTTTCTTT	CASSLSRLNTEAFF
TRBV19	TRBD2	TRBJ2-3	TGTGCCAGTAGTGGCAGGTTAGCGGGGTTCACAGATACGCAGTATTTT	CASSGRLAGFTDTQYF
TRBV15	TRBD2	TRBJ2-2	TGTGCCACCAGCCGTGCTAGCGGGAGTTTCGGGGAGCTGTTTTTT	CATSRASGSFGELFF
TRBV5-1	TRBD1	TRBJ1-1	TGCGCCAGCTCCGCCCAGGGGGCGCTCATGAACACTGAAGCTTTCTTT	CASSAQGALMNTEAFF
TRBV28	TRBD1	TRBJ1-2	TGTGCCAGCAGCCGGGACAGGATCACTGGCTACACCTTC	CASSRDRITGYTF
TRBV29-1	-	TRBJ1-2	TGCAGCGTTGACCTGGACAGAGATGGCTACACCTTC	CSVDLDRDGYTF
TRBV7-9	-	TRBJ1-5	TGTGCCAGCAGCTTACAGGGAAATCAGCCCCAGCATTTT	CASSLQGNQPQHF
TRBV6-4	-	TRBJ1-1	TGTGCCAGCAGTGACTTAATTGGGAGCCATGAAGCTTTCTTT	CASSDLIGSHEAFF
TRBV4-3	-	TRBJ1-1	TGCGCCAGCAGCCAAGATAGGGGTGGGTTTACGGGCACTGAAGCTTTCTTT	CASSQDRGGFTGTEAFF
TRBV10-3	TRBD2	TRBJ2-1	TGTGCCATCAGTGAGTCGGCTAGCGGGAGGTCTAACAATGAGCAGTTCTTC	CAISESASGRSNNEQFF
TRBV6-5	TRBD2	TRBJ2-3	TGTGCCAGCAACGGACTAGCTTCTGGAGATACGCAGTATTTT	CASNGLASGDTQYF
TRBV28	TRBD2	TRBJ2-7	TGTGCCAGCAGTGCAAACACCTGGACTAGCGGTTCCTACGAGCAGTACTTC	CASSANTWTSGSYEQYF
TRBV5-5	TRBD1	TRBJ1-5	TGTGCCAGCAGCTTACGACAGGGGGGAGTCAATCAGCCCCAGCATTTT	CASSLRQGGVNQPQHF
TRBV28	-	TRBJ2-5	TGTGCCAGCCGTGAGTACCAAGAGACCCAGTACTTC	CASREYQETQYF
TRBV9	-	TRBJ2-7	TGTGCCAGCAGCGTCGGCGGGACAGAAAACTACGAGCAGTACTTC	CASSVGGTENYEQYF
TRBV2	-	TRBJ2-7	TGTGCCAGCAGTGAACGGGAGAGAGACGAGCAGTACTTC	CASSERERDEQYF
TRBV9	-	TRBJ2-7	TGTGCCAGCAGCGCCATGACAGGCTACGAGCAGTACTTC	CASSAMTGYEQYF
TRBV6-4	-	TRBJ2-1	TGTGCCAGCAGTGACCGGCGGGACCATGAGCAGTTCTTC	CASSDRRDHEQFF
TRBV6-5	TRBD2	TRBJ2-5	TGTGCCAGCAGTTACGAAGGGCGGGAGGACGTGACCCAGTACTTC	CASSYEGREDVTQYF
TRBV21-1	-	TRBJ2-7	TGTGCCAGCAGCAAGGGACTAGCGGGAGGGCCCTCTTCGTACGAGCAGTACTTC	CASSKGLAGGPSSYEQYF
TRBV9	-	TRBJ1-1	TGTGCCAGCAGCGTGGGCAGGGGTGGGGACACTGAAGCTTTCTTT	CASSVGRGGDTEAFF
TRBV7-9	-	TRBJ1-1	TGTGCCAGCAAGGCGGTGGCACTAATGAACACTGAAGCTTTCTTT	CASKAVALMNTEAFF
TRBV7-9	TRBD1	TRBJ2-2	TGTGCCAGCAGCGACGGGACAGCGGATCTCGGAACCGGGGAGCTGTTTTTT	CASSDGTADLGTGELFF
TRBV19	-	TRBJ2-5	TGTGCCAGTAGTGGACAGTTCCAAGAGACCCAGTACTTC	CASSGQFQETQYF
TRBV7-9	TRBD2	TRBJ2-1	TGTGCCAGCAGCTTAGTTGCGGGAGCTGGCAATGAGCAGTTCTTC	CASSLVAGAGNEQFF
TRBV6-5	TRBD1	TRBJ2-7	TGTGCCAGCAGTACGGACAGGGGGGGCGAGCAGTACTTC	CASSTDRGGEQYF
TRBV4-1	-	TRBJ1-1	TGCGCCAGCAGCCAGGGACTCATGAACACTGAAGCTTTCTTT	CASSQGLMNTEAFF
TRBV7-2	TRBD2	TRBJ2-3	TGTGCCAGCAGCCCCGGGAGGGGGGATACGCAGTATTTT	CASSPGRGDTQYF
TRBV30	-	TRBJ1-1	TGTGCCTCGAATGACAGGTTGAACACTGAAGCTTTCTTT	CASNDRLNTEAFF
TRBV19	TRBD1	TRBJ2-7	TGTGCCAGTAGTGGACAGGGAGGCCCCTACGAGCAGTACTTC	CASSGQGGPYEQYF
TRBV7-2	-	TRBJ2-1	TGTGCCAGCAGCTTTCGTCCAGGCTCCTACAATGAGCAGTTCTTC	CASSFRPGSYNEQFF
TRBV27	-	TRBJ2-7	TGTGCCAGCGCGTTAGGAACAGGGGGGGCTCTCGGGGACGAGCAGTACTTC	CASALGTGGALGDEQYF
TRBV5-1	TRBD2	TRBJ2-1	TGCGCCAGCAGCTTCCGGACTAGCGGGAGCGATGAGCAGTTCTTC	CASSFRTSGSDEQFF
TRBV19	TRBD1	TRBJ1-5	TGTGCCAGTAGTATAGAGGGACAGAGAGATCAGCCCCAGCATTTT	CASSIEGQRDQPQHF
TRBV20-1	-	TRBJ2-5	TGCAGTGCTCTAGGGGTCGAGACCCAGTACTTC	CSALGVETQYF
TRBV25-1	-	TRBJ2-7	TGTGCCAGCAGTGCGGACATTTCCTACGAGCAGTACTTC	CASSADISYEQYF
TRBV7-6	-	TRBJ2-7	TGTGCCAGCAGCTTAGCCCCAGTCATATCCGCTGGCCTAGGAAACGAGCAGTACTTC	CASSLAPVISAGLGNEQYF
TRBV6-1	TRBD2	TRBJ2-2	TGTGCCAGCAGTCCGGCGGGAGGACACACCGGGGAGCTGTTTTTT	CASSPAGGHTGELFF